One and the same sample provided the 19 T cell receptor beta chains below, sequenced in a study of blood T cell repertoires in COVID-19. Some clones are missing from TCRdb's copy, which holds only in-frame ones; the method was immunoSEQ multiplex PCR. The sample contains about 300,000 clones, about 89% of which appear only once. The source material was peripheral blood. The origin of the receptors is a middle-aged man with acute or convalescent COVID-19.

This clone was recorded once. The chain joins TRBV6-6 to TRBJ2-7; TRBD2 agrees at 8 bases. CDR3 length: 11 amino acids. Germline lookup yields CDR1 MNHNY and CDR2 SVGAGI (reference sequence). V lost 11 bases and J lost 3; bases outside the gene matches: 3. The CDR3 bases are TGTGCCGTTGGGACTAGCTACGAGCAGTACTTC. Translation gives CAVGTSYEQYF.

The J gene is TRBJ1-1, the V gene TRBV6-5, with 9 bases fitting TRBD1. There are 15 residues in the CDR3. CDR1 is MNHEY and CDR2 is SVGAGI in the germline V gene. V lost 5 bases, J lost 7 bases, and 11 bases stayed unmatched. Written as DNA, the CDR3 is TGTGCCAGCAGTATCCAGACAGGGGGTTTGGGTGAAGCTTTCTTT. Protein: CASSIQTGGLGEAFF.

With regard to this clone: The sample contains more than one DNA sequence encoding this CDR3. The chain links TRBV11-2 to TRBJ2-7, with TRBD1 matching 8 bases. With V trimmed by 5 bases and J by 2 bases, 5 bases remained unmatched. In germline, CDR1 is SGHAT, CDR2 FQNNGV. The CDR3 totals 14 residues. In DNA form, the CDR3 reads TGTGCCAGCAGCCTCGACAGGGGCCCCTACGAGCAGTACTTC. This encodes CASSLDRGPYEQYF.

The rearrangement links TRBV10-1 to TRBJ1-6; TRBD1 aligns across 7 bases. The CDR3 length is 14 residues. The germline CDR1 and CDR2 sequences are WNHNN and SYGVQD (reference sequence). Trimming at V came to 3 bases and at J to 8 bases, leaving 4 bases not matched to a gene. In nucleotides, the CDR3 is TGCGCCAGCAGTGAAGCCAGGGGGGATTCACCCCTCCACTTT. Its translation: CASSEARGDSPLHF.

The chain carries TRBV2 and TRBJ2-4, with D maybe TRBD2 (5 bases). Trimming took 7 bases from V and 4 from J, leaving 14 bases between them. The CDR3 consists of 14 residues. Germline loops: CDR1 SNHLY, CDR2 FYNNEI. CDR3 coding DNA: TGTGCCAGCATTGCGGAGGAGGAAAAAAACATTCAGTACTTC. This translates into CASIAEEEKNIQYF.

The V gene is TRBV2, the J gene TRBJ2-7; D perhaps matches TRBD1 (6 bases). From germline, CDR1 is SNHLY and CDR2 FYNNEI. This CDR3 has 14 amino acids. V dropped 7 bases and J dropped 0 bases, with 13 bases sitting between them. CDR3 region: CASIGDNLSYEQYF. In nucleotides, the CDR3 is TGTGCCAGCATCGGGGACAACCTCTCCTACGAGCAGTACTTC. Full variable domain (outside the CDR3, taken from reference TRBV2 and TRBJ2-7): EPEVTQTPSHQVTQMGQEVILRCVPISNHLYFYWYRQILGQKVEFLVSFYNNEISEKSEIFDDQFSVERPDGSNFTLKIRSTKLEDSAMYFCASIGDNLSYEQYFGPGTRLTVT.

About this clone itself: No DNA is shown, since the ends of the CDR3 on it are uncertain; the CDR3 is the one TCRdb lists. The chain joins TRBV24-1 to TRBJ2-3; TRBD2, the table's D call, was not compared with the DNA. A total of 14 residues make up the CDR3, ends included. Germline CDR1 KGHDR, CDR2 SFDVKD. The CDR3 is CATSDFGEADTQYF.

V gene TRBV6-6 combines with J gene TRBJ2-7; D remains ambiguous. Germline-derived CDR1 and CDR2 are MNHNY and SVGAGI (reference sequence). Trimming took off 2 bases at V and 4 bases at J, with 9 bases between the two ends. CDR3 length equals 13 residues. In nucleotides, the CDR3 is TGTGCCAGCAGTTACAGACAAGAATACGAGCAGTACTTC. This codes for CASSYRQEYEQYF.

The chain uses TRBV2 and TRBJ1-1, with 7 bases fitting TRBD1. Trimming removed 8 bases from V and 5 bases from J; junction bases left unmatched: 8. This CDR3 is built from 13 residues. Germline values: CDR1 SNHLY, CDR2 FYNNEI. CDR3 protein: CASGRQGNTEAFF. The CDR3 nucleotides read TGTGCCAGCGGGCGACAGGGCAATACTGAAGCTTTCTTT.

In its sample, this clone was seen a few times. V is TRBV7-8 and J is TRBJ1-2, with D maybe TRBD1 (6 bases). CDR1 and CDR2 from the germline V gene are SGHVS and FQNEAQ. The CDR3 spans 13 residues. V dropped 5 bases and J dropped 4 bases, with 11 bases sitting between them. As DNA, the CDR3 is TGTGCCAGCAGCACGGACAGTTCCTATGGCTACACCTTC. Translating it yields CASSTDSSYGYTF.

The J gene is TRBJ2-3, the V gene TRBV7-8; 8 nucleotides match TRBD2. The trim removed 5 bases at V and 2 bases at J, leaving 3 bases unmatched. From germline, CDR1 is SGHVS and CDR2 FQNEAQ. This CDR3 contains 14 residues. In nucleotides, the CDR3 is TGTGCCAGCAGCCCGGGGGGGTACACAGATACGCAGTATTTT. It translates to CASSPGGYTDTQYF.

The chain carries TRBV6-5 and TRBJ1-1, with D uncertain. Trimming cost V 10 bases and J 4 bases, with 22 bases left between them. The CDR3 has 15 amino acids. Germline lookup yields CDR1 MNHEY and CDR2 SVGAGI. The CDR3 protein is CAILAGRTWRTEAFF. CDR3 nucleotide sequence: TGTGCCATCCTGGCGGGGAGGACTTGGCGCACTGAAGCTTTCTTT.

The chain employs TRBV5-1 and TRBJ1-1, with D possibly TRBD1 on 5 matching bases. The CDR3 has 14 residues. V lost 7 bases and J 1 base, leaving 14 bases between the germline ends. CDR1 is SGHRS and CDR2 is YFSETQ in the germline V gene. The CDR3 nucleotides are TGCGCCAGCTATGGGGCTCCAGAGAACACTGAAGCTTTCTTT. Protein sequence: CASYGAPENTEAFF. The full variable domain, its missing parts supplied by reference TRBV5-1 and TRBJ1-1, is KAGVTQTPRYLIKTRGQQVTLSCSPISGHRSVSWYQQTPGQGLQFLFEYFSETQRNKGNFPGRFSGRQFSNSRSEMNVSTLELGDSALYLCASYGAPENTEAFFGQGTRLTVV.

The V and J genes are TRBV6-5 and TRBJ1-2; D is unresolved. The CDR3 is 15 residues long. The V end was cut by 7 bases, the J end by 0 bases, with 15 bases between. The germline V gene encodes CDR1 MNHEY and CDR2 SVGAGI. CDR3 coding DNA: TGTGCCAGCATCCGGGCGGGATCCACTAACTATGGCTACACCTTC. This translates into CASIRAGSTNYGYTF.

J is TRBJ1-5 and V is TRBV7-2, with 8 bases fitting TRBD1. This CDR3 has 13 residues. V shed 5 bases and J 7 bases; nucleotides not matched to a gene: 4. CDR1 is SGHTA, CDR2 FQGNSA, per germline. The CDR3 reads CASSPGQGQPQHF. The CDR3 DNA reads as TGTGCCAGCAGCCCAGGACAGGGCCAGCCCCAGCATTTT.

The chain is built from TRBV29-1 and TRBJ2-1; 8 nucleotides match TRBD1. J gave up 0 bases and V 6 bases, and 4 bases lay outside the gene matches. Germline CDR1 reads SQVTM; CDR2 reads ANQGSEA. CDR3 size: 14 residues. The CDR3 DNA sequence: TGCAGCGTCCGGACAGGGAGCTCCTACAATGAGCAGTTCTTC. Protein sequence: CSVRTGSSYNEQFF.

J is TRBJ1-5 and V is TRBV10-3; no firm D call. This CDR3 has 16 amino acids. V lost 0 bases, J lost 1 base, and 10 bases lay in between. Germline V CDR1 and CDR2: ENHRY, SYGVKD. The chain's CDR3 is CAISESPGVSNQPQHF. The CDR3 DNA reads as TGTGCCATCAGTGAGTCGCCCGGGGTAAGCAATCAGCCCCAGCATTTT.

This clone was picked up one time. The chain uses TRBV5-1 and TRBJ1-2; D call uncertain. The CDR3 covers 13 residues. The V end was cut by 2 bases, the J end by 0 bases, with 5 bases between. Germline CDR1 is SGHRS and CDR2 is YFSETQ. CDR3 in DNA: TGCGCCAGCAGCTTTGGCACTAACTATGGCTACACCTTC. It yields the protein CASSFGTNYGYTF.

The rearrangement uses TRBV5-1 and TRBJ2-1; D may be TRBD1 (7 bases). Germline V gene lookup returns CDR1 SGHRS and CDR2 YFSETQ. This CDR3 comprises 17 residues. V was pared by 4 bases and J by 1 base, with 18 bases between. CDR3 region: CASSTRLGGPSYNEQFF. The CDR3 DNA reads TGCGCCAGCAGCACGCGACTAGGGGGCCCGTCCTACAATGAGCAGTTCTTC. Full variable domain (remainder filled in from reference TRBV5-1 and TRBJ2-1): KAGVTQTPRYLIKTRGQQVTLSCSPISGHRSVSWYQQTPGQGLQFLFEYFSETQRNKGNFPGRFSGRQFSNSRSEMNVSTLELGDSALYLCASSTRLGGPSYNEQFFGPGTRLTVL.